The rows below give T cell receptor beta chains drawn from one sample of a study of response to subunit inactivated influenza vaccine. MiXCR, applied by TCRdb to the RT-PCR reads, yields one record per CDR3 protein. The table shows approximately 700,000 distinct CDR3 sequences, with about 15% occurring only once. The sample was PBMCs from blood, taken about 14 days before vaccination. These receptors were obtained from a man aged 45-65 years who received an inactivated influenza vaccine. CDR3s include the opening cysteine and the closing phenylalanine or tryptophan. D genes are given only for firm matches.

J	D	V	CDR3
TRBJ1-1	TRBD1	TRBV12-3/TRBV12-4	CASSSQGAAFF
TRBJ1-1	NA	TRBV12-3/TRBV12-4	CASSRMTRGLRNTEAFF
TRBJ2-2	NA	TRBV5-1	CASSPTGGPGELFF
TRBJ2-7	NA	TRBV7-9	CASSPQLATNYEQYF
TRBJ2-7	TRBD2	TRBV12-3/TRBV12-4	CASSFGSGDSYEQYF
TRBJ2-5	TRBD2	TRBV29-1	CSVDGASGDQETQYF
TRBJ1-2	NA	TRBV14	CASSPLGGGGGYTF
TRBJ2-3	NA	TRBV20-1	CSASVGTRTDTQYF
TRBJ2-7	NA	TRBV20-1	CSARDLSSARYEQYF
TRBJ1-5	NA	TRBV20-1	CSASGVGISNQPQHF
TRBJ1-1	NA	TRBV7-2	CASSLGQWYQAFF
TRBJ2-1	NA	TRBV30	CAWSRGGAGEQFF
TRBJ2-3	TRBD1	TRBV7-8	CASSADRATSTDTQYF
TRBJ2-2	NA	TRBV6-1	CASSPLGLTGELFF
TRBJ2-7	TRBD2	TRBV27	CASSPGTSGSSYEQYF
TRBJ2-3	TRBD2	TRBV20-1	CSASNESGLAFTDTQYF
TRBJ2-2	NA	TRBV5-1	CASSSTPGVPTGELFF
TRBJ2-7	TRBD1	TRBV4-3	CASSQRGTAAPRQYF
TRBJ2-3	NA	TRBV6-2/TRBV6-3	CASSSGTAVDTQYF
TRBJ2-7	TRBD2	TRBV9	CASSPGGGRSRGSSYEQYF
TRBJ2-5	NA	TRBV7-2	CASSLPLNTQETQYF
TRBJ2-2	NA	TRBV2	CASRLQGIGNTGELFF
TRBJ2-5	TRBD2	TRBV29-1	CSVEFSSSGRAETQYF
TRBJ2-7	NA	TRBV12-3/TRBV12-4	CASSYQRAVSEQYF
TRBJ2-2	NA	TRBV29-1	CSVVSLNTGELFF
TRBJ2-7	NA	TRBV3-1	CASSQLDEQYF
TRBJ2-3	TRBD2	TRBV11-3	CASSSTSGRLGTQYF
TRBJ2-5	NA	TRBV7-7	CASSPGPRGEETQYF
TRBJ1-5	NA	TRBV19	CASSLRAGSNQPQHF
TRBJ2-3	NA	TRBV4-3	CASSPRQGTDTQYF
TRBJ2-5	TRBD2	TRBV20-1	CSATSGDGAQYF
TRBJ1-1	NA	TRBV25-1	CASRRKRQLTLMNTEAFF
TRBJ2-5	NA	TRBV18	CASSPGVLYQETQYF
TRBJ2-7	NA	TRBV7-8	CASSDKTGKYEQYF
TRBJ2-7	NA	TRBV29-1	CSVESETSPYEQYF
TRBJ2-7	TRBD2	TRBV29-1	CSVEGVGRNYEQYF